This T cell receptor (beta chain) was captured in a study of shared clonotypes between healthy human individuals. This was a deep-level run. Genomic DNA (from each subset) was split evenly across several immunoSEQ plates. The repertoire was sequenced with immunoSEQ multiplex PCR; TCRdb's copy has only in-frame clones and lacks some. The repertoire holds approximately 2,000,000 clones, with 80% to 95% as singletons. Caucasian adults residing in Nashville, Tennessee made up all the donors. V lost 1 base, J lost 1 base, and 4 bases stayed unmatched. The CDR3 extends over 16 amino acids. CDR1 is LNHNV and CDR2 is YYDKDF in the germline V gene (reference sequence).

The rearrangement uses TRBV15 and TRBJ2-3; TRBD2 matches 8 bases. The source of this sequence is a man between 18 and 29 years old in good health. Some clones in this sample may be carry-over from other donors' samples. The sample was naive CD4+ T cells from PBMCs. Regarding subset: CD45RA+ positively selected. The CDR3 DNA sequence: TGTGCCACCAGCAGAGTATCGGGAGGGCGCACAGATACGCAGTATTTT. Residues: CATSRVSGGRTDTQYF.